This TCR beta chain appears in the sequencing data of a study of monozygotic twins with inflammatory bowel disease. The total RNA came straight from whole blood, and T cells were not sorted beforehand. This CDR3 has 13 residues. Germline V gene sequence: CDR1 SEHNR, CDR2 FQNEAQ (reference sequence). During cDNA synthesis, UMIs that each contained a 6-nucleotide sample barcode were added by means of template switching. TCRdb reanalyzed the 5' RACE reads and collapses them to one entry per CDR3 protein, without DNA. Here the sample table reports about 160,000 distinct CDR3 sequences. Notes on the study in general: None of the different T cell subtypes could be distinguished from one another. Compared with healthy twins, IBD patients shared fewer clonotypes with others, especially with disease activity.

Of note for this clonotype: The target antigen is unknown.

The sequencing sample was made of blood. The V call is TRBV7-9, the J call TRBJ2-7; no DNA is available, so the TRBD1 call from TCRdb remains unchecked. This sequence was found in a human donor with ulcerative colitis or Crohn's disease, or a healthy co-twin of an affected twin (not recorded which). The CDR3: CASSHEGGYEQYF. Full variable domain (missing parts from reference TRBV7-9 and TRBJ2-7): DTGVSQNPRHKITKRGQNVTFRCDPISEHNRLYWYRQTLGQGPEFLTYFQNEAQLEKSRLLSDRFSAERPKGSFSTLEIQRTEQGDSAMYLCASSHEGGYEQYFGPGTRLTVT.